This T cell receptor (beta chain) is from a study of radiotherapy plus CTLA-4 blockade in lung cancer. Study-wide background: Of all patients, around 19% responded objectively and approximately 31% showed disease control.

The V gene's germline CDR1 is MDHEN and CDR2 SYDVKM. CDR3 size: 14 residues. Unmatched junction bases numbered 3, after V lost 5 bases and J lost 5 bases. Measured with immunoSEQ multiplex PCR; TCRdb has only the in-frame clones, and not every one. The sample shows 58,000 or so clones, approximately 80% of them seen only once. The gene calls are TRBV28 and TRBJ2-7; 13 nucleotides agree with TRBD2. The sequences come from peripheral blood, collected from a patient treated with radiotherapy plus ipilimumab. The origin of this receptor is a human donor with non-small cell lung cancer who had a complete response to radiotherapy plus ipilimumab. CDR3 amino acids: CASSGLAGVDEQYV. The CDR3 coding sequence is TGTGCCAGCAGTGGACTAGCGGGAGTAGACGAGCAGTACGTC.